This entry is about one T cell receptor (beta chain). The data derive from a study of blood T cell repertoires in COVID-19. Only in-frame clones appear in the TCRdb table, and some are missing; sequencing was by immunoSEQ multiplex PCR. The data hold approximately 110,000 clones, with around four fifths observed a single time. Germline CDR1 and CDR2: SEHNR and FQNEAQ (reference sequence). The trim removed 5 bases at V and 4 bases at J, leaving 4 bases unmatched. This CDR3 spans 14 amino acids. The material sequenced was peripheral blood. The receptor was isolated from a man between 70 and 80 years old with acute or convalescent COVID-19. The chain joins TRBV7-9 to TRBJ2-2, with TRBD1 matching 7 bases. CDR3 bases: TGTGCCAGCAGCCTCCGGGACAGCACCGGGGAGCTGTTTTTT. This translates into CASSLRDSTGELFF.